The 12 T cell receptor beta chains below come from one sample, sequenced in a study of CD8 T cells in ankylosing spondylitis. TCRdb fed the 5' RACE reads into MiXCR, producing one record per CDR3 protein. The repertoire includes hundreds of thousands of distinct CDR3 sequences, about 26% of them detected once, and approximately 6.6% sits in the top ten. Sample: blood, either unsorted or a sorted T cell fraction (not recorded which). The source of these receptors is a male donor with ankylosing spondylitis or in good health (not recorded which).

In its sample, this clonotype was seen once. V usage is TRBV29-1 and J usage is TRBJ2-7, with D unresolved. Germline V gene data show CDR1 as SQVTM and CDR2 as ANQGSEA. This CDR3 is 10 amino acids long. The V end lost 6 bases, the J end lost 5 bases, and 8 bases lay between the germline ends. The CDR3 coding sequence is TGCAGCGTGTCAGAGAACGAGCAGTACTTC. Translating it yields CSVSENEQYF.

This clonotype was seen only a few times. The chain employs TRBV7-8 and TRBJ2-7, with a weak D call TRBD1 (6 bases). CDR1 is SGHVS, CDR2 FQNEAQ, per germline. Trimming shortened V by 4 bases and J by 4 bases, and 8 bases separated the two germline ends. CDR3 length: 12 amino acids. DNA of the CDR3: TGTGCCAGCAGCTATAGGGGGTACGAGCAGTACTTC. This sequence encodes CASSYRGYEQYF.

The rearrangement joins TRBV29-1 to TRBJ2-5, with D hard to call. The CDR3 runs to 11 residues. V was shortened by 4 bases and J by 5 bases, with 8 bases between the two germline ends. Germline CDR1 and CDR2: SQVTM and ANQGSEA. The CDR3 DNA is TGCAGCGTTGTTTCACTGGAGACCCAGTACTTC. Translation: CSVVSLETQYF.

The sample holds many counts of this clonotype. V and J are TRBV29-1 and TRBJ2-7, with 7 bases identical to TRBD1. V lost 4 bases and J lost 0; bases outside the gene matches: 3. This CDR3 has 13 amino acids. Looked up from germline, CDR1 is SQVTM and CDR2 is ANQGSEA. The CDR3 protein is CSVGPGGSYEQYF. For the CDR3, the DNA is TGCAGCGTTGGTCCAGGGGGCTCCTACGAGCAGTACTTC.

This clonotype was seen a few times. CDR3 loop: CASSQGKGRGETQYF. CDR3 coding DNA: TGCGCCAGCAGTCAAGGGAAGGGACGGGGAGAGACCCAGTACTTC. The V and J genes are TRBV23-1 and TRBJ2-5; the D call may be TRBD1 or TRBD2 (5 bases each). TRBV23-1 is labeled an ORF, and its function is uncertain. V lost 2 bases and J lost 4, with 14 bases in between. The CDR3 is made up of 15 amino acids.

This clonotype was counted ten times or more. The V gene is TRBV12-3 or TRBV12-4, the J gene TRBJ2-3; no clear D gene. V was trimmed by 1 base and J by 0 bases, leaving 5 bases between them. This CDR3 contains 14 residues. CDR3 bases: TGTGCCAGCAGTTTAGGGGCTAGCACAGATACGCAGTATTTT. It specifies CASSLGASTDTQYF.

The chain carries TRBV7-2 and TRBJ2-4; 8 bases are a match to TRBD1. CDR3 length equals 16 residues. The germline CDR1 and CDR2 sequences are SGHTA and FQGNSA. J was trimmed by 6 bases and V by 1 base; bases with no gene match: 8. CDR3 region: CASSLGGTGGGNIQYF. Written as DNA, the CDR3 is TGTGCCAGCAGCTTAGGAGGGACAGGTGGGGGAAACATTCAGTACTTC.

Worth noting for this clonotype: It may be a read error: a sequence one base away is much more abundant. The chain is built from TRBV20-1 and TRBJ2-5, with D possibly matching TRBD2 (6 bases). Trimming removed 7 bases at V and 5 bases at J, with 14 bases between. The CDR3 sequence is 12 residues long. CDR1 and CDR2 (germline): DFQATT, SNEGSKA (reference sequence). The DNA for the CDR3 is TGCAGTGTTAGCGGTCTTATCGAGACCCAGTACTTC. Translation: CSVSGLIETQYF.

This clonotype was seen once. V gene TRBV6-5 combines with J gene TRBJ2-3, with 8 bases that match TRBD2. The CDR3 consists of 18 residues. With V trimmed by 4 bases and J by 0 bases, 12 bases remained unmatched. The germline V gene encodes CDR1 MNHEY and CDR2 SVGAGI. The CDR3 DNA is TGTGCCAGCAGTTTAGGGAGCGGGAGTGTGATGAGCACAGATACGCAGTATTTT. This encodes CASSLGSGSVMSTDTQYF.

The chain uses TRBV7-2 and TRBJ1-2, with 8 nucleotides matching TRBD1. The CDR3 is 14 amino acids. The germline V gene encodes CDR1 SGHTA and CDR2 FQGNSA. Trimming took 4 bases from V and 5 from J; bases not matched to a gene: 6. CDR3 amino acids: CASSYRDRRYGYTF. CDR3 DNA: TGTGCCAGCAGCTACCGGGACAGGAGATATGGCTACACCTTC.

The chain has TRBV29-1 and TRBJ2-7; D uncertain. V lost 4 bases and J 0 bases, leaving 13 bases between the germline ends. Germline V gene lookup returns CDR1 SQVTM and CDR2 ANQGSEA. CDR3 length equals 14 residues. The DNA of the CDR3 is TGCAGCGTTGCGTGGACGGCGAGCTCCTACGAGCAGTACTTC. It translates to CSVAWTASSYEQYF.

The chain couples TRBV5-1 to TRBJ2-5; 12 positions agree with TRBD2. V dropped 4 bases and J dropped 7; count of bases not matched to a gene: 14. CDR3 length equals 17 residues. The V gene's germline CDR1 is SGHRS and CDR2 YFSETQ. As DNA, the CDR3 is TGCGCCAGCAGCCAGGGACTAGCGGGTAAAACCGGGGGGACCCAGTACTTC. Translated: CASSQGLAGKTGGTQYF.